This is a list of T cell receptor beta chains from one sample in a study of T cell clones after liver transplantation. This table comes from immunoSEQ multiplex PCR, and its TCRdb copy is limited to in-frame clones, with some not included. The data show some 80,000 clones, with roughly 85% seen just once and 0.4% to 0.6% held by the top ten. This specimen consisted of CD4+ T cells from blood, obtained roughly 3.5 years after liver transplant. The origin of the receptors is a human patient who received a liver transplant. Some T cells may have come from the graft donor. CDR3s include the opening cysteine and the closing phenylalanine or tryptophan. D genes are given only for firm matches. Clone size is stated in some rows and not others, as once, few, many or a class when expanded.

clone size	V gene	D gene	J gene	CDR3 protein	CDR3 DNA
NA	TRBV7-2	NA	TRBJ1-5	CASSLGEFLTSQPQHF	TGTGCCAGCAGCTTAGGCGAGTTTCTGACCTCTCAGCCCCAGCATTTT
NA	TRBV6-6	NA	TRBJ1-4	CASSRARGRGGEKLFF	TGTGCCAGCAGTCGAGCTCGGGGGCGCGGAGGTGAAAAACTGTTTTTT
NA	TRBV4-1	TRBD1	TRBJ1-2	CASRPGRGPRSGYTF	TGCGCCAGCAGGCCGGGAAGGGGGCCTAGAAGTGGCTACACCTTC
NA	TRBV10-2	NA	TRBJ1-1	CASKEGLGAAQRYTEAFF	TGCGCCAGCAAAGAAGGGCTTGGGGCAGCCCAAAGATACACTGAAGCTTTCTTT
NA	TRBV28	NA	TRBJ1-4	CASSPPSSTNEKLFF	TGTGCCAGCAGCCCCCCCAGTTCAACTAATGAAAAACTGTTTTTT
NA	TRBV18	NA	TRBJ1-3	CASSPPSTNSGNTIYF	TGTGCCAGCTCACCCCCCTCAACGAACTCTGGAAACACCATATATTTT
NA	TRBV15	NA	TRBJ1-3	CATSGGSSSGNTIYF	TGTGCCACCTCCGGAGGCAGCAGCTCTGGAAACACCATATATTTT
NA	TRBV25-1	TRBD2	TRBJ2-7	CASSARTSGEQYF	TGTGCCAGCAGTGCCCGGACTAGCGGCGAGCAGTACTTC
NA	TRBV28	NA	TRBJ2-7	CASTLPGASYEQYF	TGTGCCAGCACCCTACCGGGGGCCTCCTACGAGCAGTACTTC
NA	TRBV9	TRBD1	TRBJ2-7	CASSTSGGEQYF	TGTGCCAGCAGCACCTCAGGGGGCGAGCAGTACTTC
NA	TRBV10-3	NA	TRBJ2-7	CAIRGSSYEQYF	TGTGCCATCAGGGGTAGCAGTTACGAGCAGTACTTC
few	TRBV5-1	NA	TRBJ2-2	CASSPPDAPGELFF	TGCGCCAGCAGCCCACCGGACGCGCCCGGGGAGCTGTTTTTT
NA	TRBV27	NA	TRBJ2-1	CASSWAGSGEQFF	TGTGCCAGCAGTTGGGCGGGGAGCGGTGAGCAGTTCTTC
NA	TRBV4-3	TRBD2	TRBJ2-5	CASSQDRDGLAGTQYF	TGCGCCAGCAGCCAAGATCGCGACGGACTAGCGGGAACCCAGTACTTC
once	TRBV5-1	NA	TRBJ2-5	CASSPGSGRETQYF	TGCGCCAGCAGCCCCGGGAGTGGGCGAGAGACCCAGTACTTC
NA	TRBV5-1	NA	TRBJ1-1	CASSPTGDATEAFF	TGCGCCAGCAGCCCGACTGGGGATGCCACTGAAGCTTTCTTT
NA	TRBV11-2	NA	TRBJ2-7	CASRGDGRHEQYF	TGTGCCAGCAGGGGGGACGGTCGCCACGAGCAGTACTTC
NA	TRBV4-1	NA	TRBJ1-5	CASSQVVGWSNQPQHF	TGCGCCAGCAGCCAAGTGGTGGGTTGGAGCAATCAGCCCCAGCATTTT
NA	TRBV4-1	NA	TRBJ2-1	CASSQGNVRGNEQFF	TGCGCCAGCAGCCAAGGGAACGTACGGGGGAATGAGCAGTTCTTC
NA	TRBV28	NA	TRBJ1-1	CASRGISTEAFF	TGTGCCAGCAGGGGAATAAGCACTGAAGCTTTCTTT
NA	TRBV7-3	TRBD1	TRBJ1-5	CASSPQTGNQPQHF	TGTGCCAGCAGCCCCCAGACAGGGAATCAGCCCCAGCATTTT
NA	TRBV5-1	NA	TRBJ1-1	CASSLEGRMNTEAFF	TGCGCCAGCAGCCTGGAGGGGCGAATGAACACTGAAGCTTTCTTT
few	TRBV2	NA	TRBJ2-5	CASRLKGLETQYF	TGTGCCAGCAGGCTAAAGGGATTAGAGACCCAGTACTTC
NA	TRBV19	NA	TRBJ2-5	CASSIRTQETQYF	TGTGCCAGTAGTATACGGACACAAGAGACCCAGTACTTC
NA	TRBV9	NA	TRBJ1-1	CASSEMTMNTEAFF	TGTGCCAGCAGCGAGATGACAATGAACACTGAAGCTTTCTTT
NA	TRBV7-2	TRBD2	TRBJ2-7	CASSLPQESGRDYEQYF	TGTGCCAGCAGCTTACCCCAGGAAAGCGGGAGGGACTACGAGCAGTACTTC
NA	TRBV5-6	NA	TRBJ1-3	CASSFQGLYSGNTIYF	TGTGCCAGCAGCTTTCAGGGTCTGTACTCTGGAAACACCATATATTTT
NA	TRBV18	NA	TRBJ2-2	CASSPTVASNTGELFF	TGTGCCAGCTCACCGACAGTAGCCTCGAACACCGGGGAGCTGTTTTTT